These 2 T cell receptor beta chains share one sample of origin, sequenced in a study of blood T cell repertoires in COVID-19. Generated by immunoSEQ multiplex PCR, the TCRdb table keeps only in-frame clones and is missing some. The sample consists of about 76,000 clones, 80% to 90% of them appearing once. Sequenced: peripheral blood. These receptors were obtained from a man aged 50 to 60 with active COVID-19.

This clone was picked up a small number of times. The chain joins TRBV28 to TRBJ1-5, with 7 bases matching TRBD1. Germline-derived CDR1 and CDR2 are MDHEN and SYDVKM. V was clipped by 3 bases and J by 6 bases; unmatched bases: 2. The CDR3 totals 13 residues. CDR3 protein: CASSFDRAQPQHF. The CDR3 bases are TGTGCCAGCAGTTTCGACAGGGCTCAGCCCCAGCATTTT.

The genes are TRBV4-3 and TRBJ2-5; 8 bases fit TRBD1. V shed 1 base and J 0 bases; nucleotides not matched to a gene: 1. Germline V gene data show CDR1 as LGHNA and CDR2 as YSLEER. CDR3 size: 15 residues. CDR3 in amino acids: CASSQGQGYQETQYF. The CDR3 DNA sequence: TGCGCCAGCAGCCAAGGACAGGGGTACCAAGAGACCCAGTACTTC.